What follows describes a single TCR beta chain. What it recognizes is unknown. The sample belongs to a study of identical twins. General observations from the study: Within beta out-of-frame sequences, the excess sharing observed between twins was weaker. Because invariant MAIT and iNKT cells could be present, zero-insertion analyses could be partly confounded. Whereas memory repertoires showed no such difference, abundant cord blood beta clonotypes carried fewer insertions.

Germline-derived CDR1 and CDR2 are SGHTA and FQGNSA. Losses at the gene ends were 6 bases for V and 4 bases for J; bases not matched to a gene: 13. This CDR3 is built from 16 residues. MiXCR, applied by TCRdb to the 5' RACE reads, yields one record per CDR3 protein. The sample lists fewer than 550,000 distinct CDR3 sequences; around an eighth were seen once. The same data also contributed to another study, on yellow fever vaccine responses in identical twins.

Sequenced: CD4+ T cells sorted from blood. The receptor comes from a woman between 18 and 29 years old in good health. The chain has TRBV7-2 and TRBJ2-5, with TRBD2 matching over 8 bases. The CDR3 bases are TGTGCCAGCAGATACACTACGGGGGGGGTAGGAGAGACCCAGTACTTC. Protein product: CASRYTTGGVGETQYF.